The 30 T cell receptor beta chains given below trace back to one sample, sequenced in a study of monozygotic twins with cystic fibrosis. TCRdb's table, derived via immunoSEQ multiplex PCR, lists solely in-frame clones and lacks some. The sample lists about 36,000 clones, approximately 87% occurring once. Sequencing input: blood. The receptors originated from a girl aged 2 to 10 with cystic fibrosis.

The rearrangement links TRBV20-1 to TRBJ2-1, with D perhaps being TRBD1 or TRBD2 (5 bases each). Germline-derived CDR1 and CDR2 are DFQATT and SNEGSKA (reference sequence). This CDR3 spans 11 amino acids. V was trimmed by 3 bases and J by 11 bases, leaving 11 bases between them. The CDR3 nucleotides are TGCAGTGCTAGGAATATGGGACAGCAGTTCTTC. As protein: CSARNMGQQFF.

This clone was picked up a small number of times. The CDR3 sequence: CASNLDSYMNSPLHF. The CDR3, as DNA: TGTGCCAGCAACTTGGACAGCTACATGAATTCACCCCTCCACTTT. The rearrangement uses TRBV2 and TRBJ1-6, with D maybe TRBD1 (6 bases). V lost 7 bases and J lost 7, with 17 bases in between. The CDR3 has 15 amino acids. The germline CDR1 and CDR2 sequences are SNHLY and FYNNEI.

This clone was detected only once. This rearrangement joins TRBV27 to TRBJ2-7; 7 positions match TRBD1. CDR1 and CDR2 from the germline V gene are MNHEY and SMNVEV (reference sequence). This CDR3 region has 15 residues. Trimming at V came to 5 bases and at J to 0 bases, leaving 7 bases not matched to a gene. CDR3 in amino acids: CASSRRQGSSYEQYF. The CDR3 DNA sequence: TGTGCCAGCAGTAGGAGACAGGGATCCTCCTACGAGCAGTACTTC.

This chain uses TRBV2 with TRBJ2-3; D uncertain. V was clipped by 6 bases and J by 7 bases, with 14 bases between them. This CDR3 spans 13 amino acids. Germline CDR1 SNHLY, CDR2 FYNNEI. The CDR3 DNA reads as TGTGCCAGCAGCTTCCTAATTCTCCATACGCAGTATTTT. It translates to CASSFLILHTQYF.

This chain uses TRBV5-1 with TRBJ2-1; 12 bases are shared with TRBD2. The V and J ends lost 3 bases and 7 bases, in that order; junction bases with no gene match: 8. Germline V lookup: CDR1 SGHRS, CDR2 YFSETQ. The CDR3 has 16 amino acids. CDR3 region: CASSSVTSGGKNEQFF. The CDR3 DNA is TGCGCCAGCAGCTCCGTTACTAGCGGGGGGAAGAATGAGCAGTTCTTC.

This chain links TRBV10-3 with TRBJ1-1; the match to TRBD1 covers 10 bases. CDR1 is ENHRY, CDR2 SYGVKD, per germline. The CDR3 has 15 amino acids. With 6 bases clipped from V and 1 base from J, the junction kept 5 bases outside the gene matches. The DNA for the CDR3 is TGTGCCATCAGATCGGGACAGGGGCCGAACACTGAAGCTTTCTTT. Protein: CAIRSGQGPNTEAFF.

The rearrangement links TRBV7-2 to TRBJ2-5; D remains ambiguous. The V and J ends lost 10 bases and 7 bases respectively, with 19 bases between them. This CDR3 comprises 13 residues. The germline gives CDR1 SGHTA, CDR2 FQGNSA. CDR3 DNA sequence: TGTGCCACCACACCCCAGTCCCTCCTGACCCAGTACTTC. Amino acid sequence: CATTPQSLLTQYF.

The chain has TRBV6-4 and TRBJ2-3; 8 bases align to TRBD2. Germline CDR1 and CDR2: MRHNA and SNTAGT. V trimming: 3 bases; J trimming: 1 base; junction bases outside the gene matches: 0. The CDR3 totals 14 residues. CDR3 region: CASSERGGTDTQYF. DNA of the CDR3: TGTGCCAGCAGTGAGCGGGGGGGCACAGATACGCAGTATTTT.

CDR3 nucleotide sequence: TGCAGTCCCCTTGGTCCCTACGAGCAGTACTTC. Residues: CSPLGPYEQYF. This sequence joins TRBV20-1 and TRBJ2-7, with D uncertain. The CDR3 runs to 11 residues. V lost 8 bases, J lost 2 bases, and 10 bases lay in between. The V gene's germline CDR1 is DFQATT and CDR2 SNEGSKA (reference sequence).

This CDR3 reads CATIFRTQETQYF. As DNA, the CDR3 is TGTGCCACCATCTTCCGGACCCAAGAGACCCAGTACTTC. This rearrangement joins TRBV6-1 to TRBJ2-5, with D hard to call. The V and J ends lost 10 bases and 1 base respectively, with 13 bases between them. Germline V gene lookup returns CDR1 MNHNS and CDR2 SASEGT. CDR3 length: 13 residues.

The gene calls are TRBV20-1 and TRBJ2-5; D not certain. Germline lookup yields CDR1 DFQATT and CDR2 SNEGSKA (reference sequence). CDR3 length: 10 residues. The V and J ends lost 1 base and 11 bases respectively, with 8 bases between them. The DNA of the CDR3 is TGCAGTGCTAGAGGATTATGGCAGTACTTC. As protein: CSARGLWQYF.

The chain employs TRBV9 and TRBJ2-3, with D possibly TRBD1 on 5 matching bases. The V gene lost 3 bases and the J gene lost 4 bases, with 9 bases spanning the gap. The CDR3 sequence is 13 residues long. The germline V gene encodes CDR1 SGDLS and CDR2 YYNGEE. The CDR3 here is CASSERGADTQYF. DNA of the CDR3: TGTGCCAGCAGCGAAAGGGGCGCAGATACGCAGTATTTT.

The chain joins TRBV19 to TRBJ2-5; 9 bases map to TRBD2. Germline V gene sequence: CDR1 LNHDA, CDR2 SQIVND (reference sequence). With 3 bases clipped from V and 1 base from J, the junction kept 6 bases outside the gene matches. CDR3 size: 16 residues. The CDR3 coding sequence is TGTGCCAGTAGTATGGGGAGCGGGGGGTTCCAAGAGACCCAGTACTTC. It yields the protein CASSMGSGGFQETQYF.

The rearrangement uses TRBV14 and TRBJ2-1, with 8 bases aligning to TRBD2. The CDR3 runs 15 residues. The J segment lost 6 bases and the V segment lost 5 bases, leaving 9 bases of the junction unmatched. Germline assignment: CDR1 SGHDN and CDR2 FVKESK. CDR3 residues: CASSSGLVRGNEQFF. Written as DNA, the CDR3 is TGTGCCAGCAGCTCGGGACTAGTGAGGGGCAATGAGCAGTTCTTC.

V and J are TRBV11-2 and TRBJ2-1; perhaps TRBD1 as D (5 bases). The germline V and J ends were trimmed by 3 bases and 0 bases, with 9 bases remaining between them. The CDR3 has 15 residues. Germline CDR1 and CDR2: SGHAT and FQNNGV. CDR3 sequence: CASSFWGVSYNEQFF. The CDR3, as DNA: TGTGCCAGCAGCTTTTGGGGCGTCTCCTACAATGAGCAGTTCTTC.

The chain employs TRBV5-6 and TRBJ1-3, with a tentative D call TRBD1 (6 bases). The CDR3 length is 15 residues. Trimming took off 4 bases at V and 6 bases at J, with 17 bases between the two ends. CDR1 and CDR2 (germline): SGHDT, YYEEEE. For the CDR3, the DNA is TGTGCCAGCAGCCCCCATCAGGGGAGGAAAAACACCATATATTTT. Its translation is CASSPHQGRKNTIYF.

The J gene is TRBJ2-5, the V gene TRBV13, with TRBD2 matching 12 bases. The CDR3 has 16 amino acids. Trimming at V came to 0 bases and at J to 5 bases, leaving 4 bases not matched to a gene. The germline gives CDR1 PRHDT, CDR2 FYEKMQ (reference sequence). CDR3: CASSLGSGTSGETQYF. The CDR3 bases are TGTGCCAGCAGCTTAGGCAGCGGGACTAGCGGGGAGACCCAGTACTTC.

This chain joins TRBV9 and TRBJ1-2, with 8 bases matching TRBD1. The CDR3 has 12 amino acids. Germline V CDR1 and CDR2: SGDLS, YYNGEE. With 4 bases clipped from V and 6 bases from J, the junction kept 2 bases outside the gene matches. The CDR3 nucleotides read TGTGCCAGCAGCAAGGACAGGGATGGCTACACCTTC. This sequence encodes CASSKDRDGYTF.

This clone appeared a few times. The gene calls are TRBV15 and TRBJ2-1; TRBD1 matches at 8 bases. The CDR3 is 15 residues long. Germline V gives CDR1 LNHNV, CDR2 YYDKDF (reference sequence). After removal of 1 base from V and 7 bases from J, the junction contained 6 bases not matched to a gene. The CDR3 region is CATSRAGGQENEQFF. As DNA, the CDR3 is TGTGCCACCAGCAGAGCTGGGGGACAGGAGAATGAGCAGTTCTTC.

This clone was seen only a few times. The chain combines TRBV5-4 with TRBJ1-2; maybe TRBD1 (6 bases). The germline CDR1 and CDR2 sequences are SGHNT and YYREEE (reference sequence). This CDR3 contains 13 residues. The V end was cut by 2 bases, the J end by 5 bases, with 10 bases between. The DNA of the CDR3 is TGTGCCAGCAGCTTCCGAGGGGGTTATGGCTACACCTTC. It encodes CASSFRGGYGYTF.

This rearrangement joins TRBV29-1 to TRBJ2-5; 7 bases map to TRBD2. Matching the DNA end better, TRBJ2-7 makes the J call doubtful. Germline CDR1 is SQVTM and CDR2 is ANQGSEA. CDR3 length: 12 amino acids. CDR3 nucleotides: TGCAGCGCGGGGGGAACGGCCTACGAGCAGTACTTC. It encodes CSAGGTAYEQYF.

The chain uses TRBV6-1 and TRBJ1-1; no clear D. CDR3 size: 13 residues. Trimming removed 6 bases at V and 0 bases at J, with 8 bases between. CDR1 and CDR2 from the germline V gene are MNHNS and SASEGT. This CDR3 is CASRPHMNTEAFF. The CDR3 region has the DNA TGTGCCAGCAGACCTCATATGAACACTGAAGCTTTCTTT.

V gene TRBV5-6 combines with J gene TRBJ2-3; no definite D call. Between the trimmed V and J ends, which lost 4 bases and 1 base, there was a span of 13 bases. Germline V gene data show CDR1 as SGHDT and CDR2 as YYEEEE. CDR3 length equals 15 residues. CDR3 residues: CASSPRPRRTDTQYF. The DNA of the CDR3 is TGTGCCAGCAGCCCTCGTCCTAGACGCACAGATACGCAGTATTTT.

CDR3 sequence: CASSYSGGGNTEAFF. The CDR3 nucleotides are TGTGCCAGCAGTTACTCGGGGGGGGGAAACACTGAAGCTTTCTTT. The chain links TRBV6-5 to TRBJ1-1; D may be TRBD1 (5 bases). The germline gives CDR1 MNHEY, CDR2 SVGAGI. V was shortened by 0 bases and J by 2 bases, with 10 bases between the two germline ends. This CDR3 comprises 15 residues.

The V call is TRBV5-1, the J call TRBJ2-1, with unresolved D. Trimming pared 0 bases from V and 6 bases from J, leaving 7 bases between. CDR1 and CDR2 from the germline V gene are SGHRS and YFSETQ. The CDR3 consists of 13 residues. The CDR3 protein is CASSLGSANEQFF. CDR3 bases: TGCGCCAGCAGCTTGGGGTCAGCCAATGAGCAGTTCTTC.

The gene calls are TRBV4-3 and TRBJ2-4; possibly TRBD1 or TRBD2 for D (6 bases each). Trimming stripped 1 base from V and 8 bases from J, with 15 bases between. This CDR3 has 15 amino acids. Germline loops: CDR1 LGHNA, CDR2 YSLEER. CDR3 in amino acids: CASSQARGVEDIQYF. In DNA, the CDR3 is TGCGCCAGCAGCCAAGCAAGGGGGGTGGAGGACATTCAGTACTTC.

This clone has more than one count but fewer than ten. J is TRBJ1-1 and V is TRBV19; unclear D gene. This CDR3 comprises 14 residues. Deletions cut 1 base from V and 6 bases from J, with 12 bases between. Looked up from germline, CDR1 is LNHDA and CDR2 is SQIVND (reference sequence). CDR3 region: CASSIVAGFAEAFF. The CDR3 nucleotides are TGTGCCAGTAGTATAGTTGCCGGTTTCGCTGAAGCTTTCTTT.

A remark on this clone: A junction boundary mismatches the germline segment, possibly from a read error. This chain links TRBV5-1 with TRBJ2-3; D gene uncertain. The CDR3 extends over 14 amino acids. Germline CDR1 SGHRS, CDR2 YFSETQ. The CDR3 bases are TGCGCCAGCAGCTTGGATCTTAGCAAAGATACGCAGTATTTT. Its translation is CASSLDLSKDTQYF.

This chain connects TRBV6-1 to TRBJ2-7; D is possibly TRBD1 or TRBD2 (5 bases each). V dropped 0 bases and J dropped 12 bases, with 18 bases sitting between them. Germline V lookup: CDR1 MNHNS, CDR2 SASEGT. This CDR3 has 14 amino acids. CDR3 protein: CASSEAPGGGMLYF. DNA of the CDR3: TGTGCCAGCAGTGAAGCGCCAGGTGGGGGTATGCTGTACTTC.

V is TRBV5-6 and J is TRBJ2-5, with 8 positions matching TRBD1. Trimming took 3 bases from V and 5 from J; bases not matched to a gene: 6. The CDR3 is 14 amino acids. From germline, CDR1 is SGHDT and CDR2 YYEEEE. The CDR3 bases are TGTGCCAGCAGCTCCCAGGGGGCCTGGGAGACCCAGTACTTC. It codes for CASSSQGAWETQYF.